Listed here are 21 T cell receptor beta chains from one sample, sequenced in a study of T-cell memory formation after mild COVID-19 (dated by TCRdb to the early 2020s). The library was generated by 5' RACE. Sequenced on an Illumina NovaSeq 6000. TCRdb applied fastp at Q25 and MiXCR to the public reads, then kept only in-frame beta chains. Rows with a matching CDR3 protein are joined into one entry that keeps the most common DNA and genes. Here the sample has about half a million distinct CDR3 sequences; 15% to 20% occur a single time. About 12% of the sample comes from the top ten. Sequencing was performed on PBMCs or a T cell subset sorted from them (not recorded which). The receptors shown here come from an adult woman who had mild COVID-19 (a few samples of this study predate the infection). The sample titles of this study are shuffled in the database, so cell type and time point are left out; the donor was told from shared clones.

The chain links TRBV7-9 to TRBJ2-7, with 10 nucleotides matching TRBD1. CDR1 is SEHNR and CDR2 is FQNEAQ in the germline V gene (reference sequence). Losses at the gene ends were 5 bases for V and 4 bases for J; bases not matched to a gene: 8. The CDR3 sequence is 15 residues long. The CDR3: CASSKRTGGWYEQYF. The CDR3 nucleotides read TGTGCCAGCAGCAAGAGGACAGGGGGGTGGTACGAGCAGTACTTC.

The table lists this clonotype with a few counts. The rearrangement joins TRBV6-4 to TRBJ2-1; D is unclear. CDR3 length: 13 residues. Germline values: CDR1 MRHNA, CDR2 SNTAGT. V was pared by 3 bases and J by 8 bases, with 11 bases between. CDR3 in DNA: TGTGCCAGCAGTGAGGGGTTCGGGTATGAGCAGTTCTTC. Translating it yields CASSEGFGYEQFF.

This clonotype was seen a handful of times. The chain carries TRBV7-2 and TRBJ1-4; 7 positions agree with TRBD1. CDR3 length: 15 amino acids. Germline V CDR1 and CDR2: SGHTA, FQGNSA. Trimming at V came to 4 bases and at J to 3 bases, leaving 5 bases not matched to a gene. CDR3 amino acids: CASSSGTVANEKLFF. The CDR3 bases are TGTGCCAGCAGCTCGGGGACAGTAGCTAATGAAAAACTGTTTTTT.

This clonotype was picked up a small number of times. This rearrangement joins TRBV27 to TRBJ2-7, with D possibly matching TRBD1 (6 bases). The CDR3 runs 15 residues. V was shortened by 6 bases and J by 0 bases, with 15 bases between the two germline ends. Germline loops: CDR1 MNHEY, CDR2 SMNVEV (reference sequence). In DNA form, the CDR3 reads TGTGCCAGCAGGACCACCGGACAGCGCTCCTACGAGCAGTACTTC. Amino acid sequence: CASRTTGQRSYEQYF.

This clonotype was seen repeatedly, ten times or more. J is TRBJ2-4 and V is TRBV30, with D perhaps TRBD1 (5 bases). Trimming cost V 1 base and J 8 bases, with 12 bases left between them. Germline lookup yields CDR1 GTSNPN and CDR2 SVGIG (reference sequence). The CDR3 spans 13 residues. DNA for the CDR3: TGTGCCTGGAGTGGACAGACGCCCTACATTCAGTACTTC. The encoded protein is CAWSGQTPYIQYF.

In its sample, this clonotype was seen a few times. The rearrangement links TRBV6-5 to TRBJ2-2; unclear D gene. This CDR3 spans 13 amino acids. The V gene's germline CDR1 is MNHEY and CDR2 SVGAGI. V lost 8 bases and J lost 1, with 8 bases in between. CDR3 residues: CASQERNTGELFF. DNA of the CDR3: TGTGCCAGCCAGGAGCGGAACACCGGGGAGCTGTTTTTT.

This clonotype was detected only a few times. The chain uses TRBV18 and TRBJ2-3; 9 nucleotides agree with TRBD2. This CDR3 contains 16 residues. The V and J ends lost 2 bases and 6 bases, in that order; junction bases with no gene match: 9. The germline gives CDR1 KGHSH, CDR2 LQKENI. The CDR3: CASSPLSSGKEDTQYF. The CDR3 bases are TGTGCCAGCTCACCATTGTCTAGCGGGAAGGAGGATACGCAGTATTTT.

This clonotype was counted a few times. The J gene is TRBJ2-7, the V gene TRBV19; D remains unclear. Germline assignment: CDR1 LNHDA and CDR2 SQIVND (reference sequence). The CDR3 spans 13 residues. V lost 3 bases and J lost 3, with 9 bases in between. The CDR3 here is CASSISLYYEQYF. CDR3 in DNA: TGTGCCAGTAGTATCTCCCTTTACTACGAGCAGTACTTC.

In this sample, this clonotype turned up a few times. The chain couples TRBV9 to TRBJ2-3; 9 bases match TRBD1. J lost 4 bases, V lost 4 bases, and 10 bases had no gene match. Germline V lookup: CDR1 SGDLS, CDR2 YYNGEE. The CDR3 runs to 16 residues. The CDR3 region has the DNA TGTGCCAGCAGCCCCCGGACAGGGGAGTTTTCAGATACGCAGTATTTT. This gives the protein CASSPRTGEFSDTQYF.

CDR3 sequence reads: CASGRTGQGAYEQYF. The CDR3 nucleotides are TGTGCCAGCGGAAGAACGGGACAGGGGGCCTACGAGCAGTACTTC. V is TRBV6-7 and J is TRBJ2-7; 11 nucleotides match TRBD1. TRBV6-7 is flagged as an ORF with uncertain function. The CDR3 is 15 amino acids. Trimming cost V 8 bases and J 2 bases; bases outside gene matches: 8.

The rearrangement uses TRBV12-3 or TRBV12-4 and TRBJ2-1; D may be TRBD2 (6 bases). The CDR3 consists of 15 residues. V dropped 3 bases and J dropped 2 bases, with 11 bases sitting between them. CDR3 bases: TGTGCCAGCAGTTTTGGGCGGAGGGCCTACAATGAGCAGTTCTTC. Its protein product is CASSFGRRAYNEQFF.

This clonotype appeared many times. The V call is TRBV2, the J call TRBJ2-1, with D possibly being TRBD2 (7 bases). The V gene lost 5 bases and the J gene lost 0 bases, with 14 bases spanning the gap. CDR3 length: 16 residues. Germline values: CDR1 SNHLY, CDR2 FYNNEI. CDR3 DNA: TGTGCCAGCAGTCAGAGGGGGGAGGGCTCCTACAATGAGCAGTTCTTC. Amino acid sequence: CASSQRGEGSYNEQFF.

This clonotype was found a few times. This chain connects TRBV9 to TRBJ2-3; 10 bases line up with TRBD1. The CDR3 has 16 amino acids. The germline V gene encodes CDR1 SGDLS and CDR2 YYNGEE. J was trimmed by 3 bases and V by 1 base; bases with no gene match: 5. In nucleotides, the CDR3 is TGTGCCAGCAGCGTAACGGGACAGGGGTCGACAGATACGCAGTATTTT. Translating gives CASSVTGQGSTDTQYF.

DNA of the CDR3: TGTGCCAGCAGCCAGGGACTAGCGGGGTCTAGCTCCTACAATGAGCAGTTCTTC. Amino acids: CASSQGLAGSSSYNEQFF. The genes are TRBV12-3 or TRBV12-4 and TRBJ2-1; the match to TRBD2 covers 13 bases. The CDR3 has 18 residues. After removal of 6 bases from V and 0 bases from J, the junction contained 8 bases not matched to a gene.

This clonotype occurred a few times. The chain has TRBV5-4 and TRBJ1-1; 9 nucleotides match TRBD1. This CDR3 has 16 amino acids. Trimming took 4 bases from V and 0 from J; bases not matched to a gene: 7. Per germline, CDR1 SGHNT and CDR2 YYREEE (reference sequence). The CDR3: CASSGGTGMVNTEAFF. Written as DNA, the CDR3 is TGTGCCAGCAGCGGTGGGACAGGGATGGTGAACACTGAAGCTTTCTTT.

CDR3 region: CASSPMAGGTVYTEAFF. The CDR3 DNA follows: TGTGCCAGCAGCCCCATGGCGGGGGGAACGGTTTACACTGAAGCTTTCTTT. The rearrangement uses TRBV5-5 and TRBJ1-1; a weak D match, TRBD1 (5 bases). Trimming took 4 bases from V and 3 from J, leaving 22 bases between them. Germline CDR1 is SGHKS and CDR2 is YYEKEE (reference sequence). The CDR3 runs 17 residues.

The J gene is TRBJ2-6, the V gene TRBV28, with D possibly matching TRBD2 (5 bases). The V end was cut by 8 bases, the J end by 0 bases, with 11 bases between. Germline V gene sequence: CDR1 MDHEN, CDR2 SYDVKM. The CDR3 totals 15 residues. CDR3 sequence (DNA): TGTGCCAGCGGACTCGCCTACTCTGGGGCCAACGTCCTGACTTTC. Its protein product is CASGLAYSGANVLTF.

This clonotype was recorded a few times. This CDR3 is CASSSPRGEAFF. Here the CDR3 DNA reads TGTGCCAGCAGCTCCCCCCGAGGGGAAGCTTTCTTT. J is TRBJ1-1 and V is TRBV7-3; no clear D gene. This CDR3 contains 12 residues. CDR1 is SGHTA, CDR2 FQGTGA, per germline. Trimming cost V 4 bases and J 8 bases, with 11 bases left between them. Looking up the rest from reference TRBV7-3 and TRBJ1-1 gives the full variable domain: GAGVSQTPSNKVTEKGKYVELRCDPISGHTALYWYRQSLGQGPEFLIYFQGTGAADDSGLPNDRFFAVRPEGSVSTLKIQRTERGDSAVYLCASSSPRGEAFFGQGTRLTVV.

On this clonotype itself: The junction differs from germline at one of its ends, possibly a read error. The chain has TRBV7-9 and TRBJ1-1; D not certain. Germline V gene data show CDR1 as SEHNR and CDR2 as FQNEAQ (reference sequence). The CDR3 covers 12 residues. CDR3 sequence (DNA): TGTGCCAGAAGCTCCTCTGGGCGTGAAGCTTTCTTT. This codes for CARSSSGREAFF.

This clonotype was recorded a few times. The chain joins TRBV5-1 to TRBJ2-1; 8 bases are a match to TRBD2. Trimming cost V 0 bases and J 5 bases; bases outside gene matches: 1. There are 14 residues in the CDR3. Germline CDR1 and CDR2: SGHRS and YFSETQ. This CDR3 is CASSLASGHNEQFF. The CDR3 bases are TGCGCCAGCAGCTTGGCTAGCGGGCACAATGAGCAGTTCTTC.

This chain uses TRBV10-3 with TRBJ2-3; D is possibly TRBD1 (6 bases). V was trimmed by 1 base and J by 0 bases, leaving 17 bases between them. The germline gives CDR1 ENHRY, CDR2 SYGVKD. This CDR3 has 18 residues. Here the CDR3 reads CAISEWPNRELSTDTQYF. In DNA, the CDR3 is TGTGCCATCAGTGAGTGGCCGAACAGGGAGCTTAGCACAGATACGCAGTATTTT.